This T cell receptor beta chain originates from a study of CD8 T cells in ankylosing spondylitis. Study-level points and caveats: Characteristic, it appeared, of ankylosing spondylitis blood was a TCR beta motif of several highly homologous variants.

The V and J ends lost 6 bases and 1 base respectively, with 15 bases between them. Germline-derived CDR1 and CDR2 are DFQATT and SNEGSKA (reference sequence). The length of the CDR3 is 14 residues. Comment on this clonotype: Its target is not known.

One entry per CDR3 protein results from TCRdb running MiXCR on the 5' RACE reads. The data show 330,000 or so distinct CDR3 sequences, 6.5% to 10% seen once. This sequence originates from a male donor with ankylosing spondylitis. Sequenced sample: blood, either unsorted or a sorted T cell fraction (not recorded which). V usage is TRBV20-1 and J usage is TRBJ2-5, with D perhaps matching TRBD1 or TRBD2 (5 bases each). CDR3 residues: CSAEIRGPQETQYF. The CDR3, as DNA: TGCAGTGCCGAAATACGGGGACCCCAAGAGACCCAGTACTTC.